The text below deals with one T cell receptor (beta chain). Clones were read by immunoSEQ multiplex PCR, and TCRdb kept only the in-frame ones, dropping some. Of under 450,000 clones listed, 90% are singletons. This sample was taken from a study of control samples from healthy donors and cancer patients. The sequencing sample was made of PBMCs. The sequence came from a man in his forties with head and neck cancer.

The chain's CDR3 is CAVQGLDEKLFF. Written as DNA, the CDR3 is TGTGCCGTACAGGGTTTGGATGAAAAACTGTTTTTT. V is TRBV10-3 and J is TRBJ1-4; TRBD1 is a possible D gene (6 bases). CDR1 and CDR2 (germline): ENHRY, SYGVKD. CDR3 size: 12 residues. V was trimmed by 11 bases and J by 6 bases, leaving 13 bases between them.